These 23 T cell receptor beta chains share one sample of origin, sequenced in a study of blood T cells in healthy people across ages. Together with a sample-barcoded 5' primer, a J-beta primer mix was included in a second PCR lasting about 7 to 12 cycles. TCRdb analysed the 5' RACE reads with MiXCR anew, one entry per CDR3 protein. The sample includes approximately 800,000 distinct CDR3 sequences, roughly 60% of them seen just once. Sample: blood. These receptors all come from a man aged 25 to 45 in good health.

This clonotype has more than one count but fewer than ten. The rearrangement uses TRBV6-5 and TRBJ2-2; D is uncertain. Germline V gene sequence: CDR1 MNHEY, CDR2 SVGAGI. Trimming stripped 1 base from V and 7 bases from J, with 7 bases between. The CDR3 is 13 amino acids. The CDR3 bases are TGTGCCAGCAGTTACTTAGTGGTCGGGGAGCTGTTTTTT. Protein: CASSYLVVGELFF.

This clonotype was observed many times. Possible read error: a much larger clone is one base away. V is TRBV20-1 and J is TRBJ2-7; 9 bases align to TRBD2. J gave up 7 bases and V 5 bases, and 12 bases lay outside the gene matches. Germline CDR1 and CDR2: DFQATT and SNEGSKA (reference sequence). CDR3 size: 14 residues. CDR3 DNA: TGCAGTGCTTTACGCGGGGGGGCTCACAATGAGCAGTACTTC. Translation gives CSALRGGAHNEQYF.

The rearrangement joins TRBV7-9 to TRBJ2-1; D possibly matches TRBD1 or TRBD2 (5 bases each). Germline V lookup: CDR1 SEHNR, CDR2 FQNEAQ (reference sequence). The CDR3 is 14 residues long. V lost 5 bases, J lost 8 bases, and 16 bases lay in between. The chain's CDR3 is CASSPHGASDEQFF. The CDR3 region has the DNA TGTGCCAGCAGCCCTCACGGGGCCTCGGATGAGCAGTTCTTC.

The chain uses TRBV27 and TRBJ2-4, with a tentative D call TRBD1 (5 bases). V lost 3 bases to trimming and J lost 0 bases, with 12 bases between them. From germline, CDR1 is MNHEY and CDR2 SMNVEV (reference sequence). The CDR3 sequence is 16 residues long. The CDR3 reads CASSLTAELAKNIQYF. The CDR3 DNA follows: TGTGCCAGCAGTTTGACAGCAGAACTAGCCAAAAACATTCAGTACTTC.

This clonotype appeared a few times. One end of the junction fails to match germline, which may point to a read error. V is TRBV11-2 and J is TRBJ2-7; 11 bases line up with TRBD2. The germline V gene has CDR1 SGHAT and CDR2 FQNNGV. The CDR3 totals 15 residues. For the CDR3, the DNA is TGTGCCGGCAGCTTAGCGGGGGGGTCCTCCTACGAGCAGTACTTC. Protein product: CAGSLAGGSSYEQYF.

The chain combines TRBV6-2 or TRBV6-3 with TRBJ2-3, with a weak D call TRBD2 (5 bases). The CDR3 spans 14 residues. Germline V gene data show CDR1 as MNHEY and CDR2 as SVGEGT. V was clipped by 4 bases and J by 10 bases, with 18 bases between them. DNA for the CDR3: TGTGCCAGCAGTTCTGCGCTAGCCGGAACCCCGCAGTATTTT. Residues: CASSSALAGTPQYF.

The rearrangement joins TRBV7-2 to TRBJ2-5, with D tentatively TRBD1 or TRBD2 (5 bases each). The V end was cut by 5 bases, the J end by 11 bases, with 18 bases between. The germline CDR1 and CDR2 sequences are SGHTA and FQGNSA. This CDR3 is 13 amino acids long. The chain's CDR3 is CASSPTTGQRQYF. The CDR3 region has the DNA TGTGCCAGCAGCCCGACCACGGGGCAGAGGCAGTACTTC. The full variable domain, in which reference TRBV7-2 and TRBJ2-5 provide the parts outside the CDR3, is GAGVSQSPSNKVTEKGKDVELRCDPISGHTALYWYRQSLGQGLEFLIYFQGNSAPDKSGLPSDRFSAERTGGSVSTLTIQRTQQEDSAVYLCASSPTTGQRQYFGPGTRLLVL.

CDR3 nucleotides: TGCAGTGCTAGAGGCCTACGACAGGGAGCGAGCCATAGCGGGAGAAGGTACGAGCAGTACTTC. It specifies CSARGLRQGASHSGRRYEQYF. The V and J genes are TRBV20-1 and TRBJ2-7, with 9 bases lining up with TRBD2. From germline, CDR1 is DFQATT and CDR2 SNEGSKA (reference sequence). This CDR3 has 21 amino acids. Trimming at V came to 1 base and at J to 4 bases, leaving 26 bases not matched to a gene.

This chain links TRBV6-6 with TRBJ2-4, with D hard to call. The better agreement between TRBJ2-7 and the DNA end casts doubt on the J call. CDR1 MNHNY and CDR2 SVGAGI come from the germline V gene (reference sequence). CDR3 length equals 12 residues. The CDR3 protein is CASRAGTYEQYF. CDR3 DNA: TGTGCCAGCCGAGCAGGTACCTACGAGCAGTACTTC.

The rearrangement links TRBV20-1 to TRBJ2-1; 8 bases agree with TRBD1. The CDR3 spans 16 residues. The junction had 8 bases not matched to a gene; V was cut back by 3 bases and J by 1 base. Germline CDR1 is DFQATT and CDR2 is SNEGSKA (reference sequence). CDR3 nucleotide sequence: TGCAGTGCTAGTCTGACAGGGGTAAGGTCCTACAATGAGCAGTTCTTC. It yields the protein CSASLTGVRSYNEQFF.

The chain uses TRBV10-3 and TRBJ2-3, with D possibly TRBD2 on 5 matching bases. CDR3 length equals 17 residues. The germline CDR1 and CDR2 sequences are ENHRY and SYGVKD. The ends were cut back, 5 bases at V and 6 bases at J, with 24 bases in the middle. The DNA for the CDR3 is TGTGCCATCAGTCCCAAATCAGGACGGACTCCAGTCGATACGCAGTATTTT. Its translation is CAISPKSGRTPVDTQYF.

This clonotype was seen more than once but under ten times. The genes are TRBV13 and TRBJ2-1, with 7 bases identical to TRBD2. This CDR3 region has 13 residues. The germline gives CDR1 PRHDT, CDR2 FYEKMQ (reference sequence). V lost 5 bases and J lost 5; bases outside the gene matches: 3. CDR3 nucleotide sequence: TGTGCCAGCAGCCTCGGGACTAACAATGAGCAGTTCTTC. This gives the protein CASSLGTNNEQFF.

V gene TRBV18 combines with J gene TRBJ2-1; 8 bases are shared with TRBD1. CDR1 is KGHSH, CDR2 LQKENI, per germline. The CDR3 spans 14 residues. The DNA of the CDR3 is TGTGCTAGCAGCCCCGGGACAGGCGGGAATGAGCAGTTCTTC. This encodes CASSPGTGGNEQFF.

This clonotype showed up just a few times. This chain joins TRBV6-6 and TRBJ1-2; D is unclear. The V and J ends lost 5 bases and 1 base respectively, with 11 bases between them. The germline V gene has CDR1 MNHNY and CDR2 SVGAGI (reference sequence). This CDR3 region has 14 residues. The CDR3 DNA sequence: TGTGCCAGCAGTCACCAGGACCGTAACTATGGCTACACCTTC. This codes for CASSHQDRNYGYTF.

The chain joins TRBV21-1 to TRBJ1-5. TRBV21-1 is described as a pseudogene. This CDR3 has 15 residues. CDR3 region: CTSSSEITENQPQHF. CDR3 DNA: TGTACCAGCAGCTCCGAGATCACAGAAAATCAGCCCCAGCATTTT.

This clonotype was seen only a few times. CDR3 in DNA: TGTGCCAGCCGACCCCCGGGACTAGCGAGAAATGAGCAGTTCTTC. Amino acid sequence: CASRPPGLARNEQFF. The V and J genes are TRBV7-2 and TRBJ2-1; 10 nucleotides align to TRBD2. CDR1 SGHTA and CDR2 FQGNSA come from the germline V gene. The CDR3 contains 15 residues. Trimming cost V 8 bases and J 7 bases; bases outside gene matches: 11. Combining the CDR3 with reference TRBV7-2 and TRBJ2-1 gives the whole variable domain GAGVSQSPSNKVTEKGKDVELRCDPISGHTALYWYRQSLGQGLEFLIYFQGNSAPDKSGLPSDRFSAERTGGSVSTLTIQRTQQEDSAVYLCASRPPGLARNEQFFGPGTRLTVL.

This rearrangement joins TRBV20-1 to TRBJ2-3; D is possibly TRBD2 (7 bases). Germline V gives CDR1 DFQATT, CDR2 SNEGSKA (reference sequence). V dropped 2 bases and J dropped 1 base, with 25 bases sitting between them. This CDR3 spans 19 amino acids. The chain's CDR3 is CSARLPAGATMGRTDTQYF. The CDR3 coding sequence is TGCAGTGCTAGACTCCCCGCGGGGGCCACCATGGGGCGCACAGATACGCAGTATTTT.

This clonotype was recorded many times. The chain joins TRBV29-1 to TRBJ2-7; 10 bases are a match to TRBD2. The CDR3 loop spans 15 amino acids. Germline V gene lookup returns CDR1 SQVTM and CDR2 ANQGSEA. V lost 4 bases and J lost 5; bases outside the gene matches: 11. CDR3 region: CSVVSLAGVGNEQYF. CDR3 coding DNA: TGCAGCGTTGTCTCCCTAGCGGGAGTGGGAAACGAGCAGTACTTC.

The chain combines TRBV10-3 with TRBJ2-7, with a weak D call TRBD1 (6 bases). V was clipped by 6 bases and J by 2 bases, with 17 bases between them. Per germline, CDR1 ENHRY and CDR2 SYGVKD. The CDR3 has 15 amino acids. The CDR3 reads CAISGGHQGTYEQYF. CDR3 DNA: TGTGCCATCAGCGGTGGGCACCAGGGGACCTACGAGCAGTACTTC.

A single count supports this clonotype. The rearrangement uses TRBV24-1 and TRBJ2-1; TRBD2 matches at 7 bases. The germline V gene encodes CDR1 KGHDR and CDR2 SFDVKD. With 3 bases clipped from V and 4 bases from J, the junction kept 5 bases outside the gene matches. The CDR3 spans 15 residues. CDR3 sequence: CATSDTRAGYNEQFF. Written as DNA, the CDR3 is TGTGCCACCAGTGATACTCGAGCGGGGTACAATGAGCAGTTCTTC.

The chain recombines TRBV6-2 or TRBV6-3 with TRBJ2-1, with 11 bases fitting TRBD1. The CDR3 is 15 residues long. V lost 6 bases and J lost 7; bases outside the gene matches: 8. Germline CDR1 reads MNHEY; CDR2 reads SVGEGT. CDR3 sequence reads: CASSQGTGGMNEQFF. The CDR3 DNA is TGTGCCAGCAGCCAGGGGACAGGGGGAATGAATGAGCAGTTCTTC.

The J gene is TRBJ2-2, the V gene TRBV7-2, with D possibly called TRBD1 or TRBD2 (6 bases each). Germline assignment: CDR1 SGHTA and CDR2 FQGNSA. CDR3 size: 16 residues. The V and J ends lost 2 bases and 5 bases respectively, with 15 bases between them. The CDR3 sequence: CASSLSSGGRTGELFF. The CDR3 DNA follows: TGTGCCAGCAGCTTATCGTCCGGGGGCAGGACCGGGGAGCTGTTTTTT.

V usage is TRBV24-1 and J usage is TRBJ2-5; 8 bases agree with TRBD2. Germline-derived CDR1 and CDR2 are KGHDR and SFDVKD. The CDR3 runs 14 residues. V trimming: 5 bases; J trimming: 7 bases; junction bases outside the gene matches: 8. The CDR3 nucleotides read TGTGCCACCAGTGTCAGCGGGGGCGAGGGGACCCAGTACTTC. Its protein is CATSVSGGEGTQYF.